These 8 T cell receptor beta chains came from one sample sequenced in a study of memory CD4+ T cells and cytomegalovirus serostatus. Only in-frame clones appear in the TCRdb table, and some are missing; sequencing was by immunoSEQ multiplex PCR. Of 55,000 to 75,000 clones detected, 82% appear once; the ten largest clones hold about 0.8%. Single viable CD3+CD4+CD8-CD45RO+ cells were sorted as the memory CD4+ T cells. Sequencing input: memory CD4+ T cells from blood. The origin of the receptors is an adult in good health and CMV-seronegative.

The chain carries TRBV6-1 and TRBJ2-7, with 11 bases matching TRBD1. V dropped 5 bases and J dropped 3; count of bases not matched to a gene: 3. Germline CDR1 MNHNS, CDR2 SASEGT. This CDR3 contains 14 residues. The CDR3 nucleotides read TGTGCCAGCAGTTGGGACAGGGGGGTCTACGAGCAGTACTTC. Translated: CASSWDRGVYEQYF.

The V and J genes are TRBV28 and TRBJ2-6; 8 bases align to TRBD1. CDR3 length equals 21 residues. Germline V gene data show CDR1 as MDHEN and CDR2 as SYDVKM. Germline trimming cut 6 bases from V and 0 bases from J; bases unmatched to any gene: 19. Here the CDR3 DNA reads TGTGCCAGCAGCCCACCTCAGAGGACAGGGAATTTCCGCTCTGGGGCCAACGTCCTGACTTTC. Encoded protein: CASSPPQRTGNFRSGANVLTF.

This chain links TRBV6-5 with TRBJ1-5; the D gene is possibly TRBD1 (5 bases). Germline CDR1 MNHEY, CDR2 SVGAGI. V shed 6 bases and J shed 3 bases, with 15 bases lying between them. The CDR3 has 15 amino acids. CDR3 region: CASRPGTVLNQPQHF. The DNA of the CDR3 is TGTGCCAGCAGGCCCGGGACGGTGCTCAATCAGCCCCAGCATTTT.

The V call is TRBV7-2, the J call TRBJ2-1; D is ambiguous. Deletions cut 2 bases from V and 4 bases from J, with 12 bases between. There are 15 residues in the CDR3. Germline V lookup: CDR1 SGHTA, CDR2 FQGNSA. CDR3 protein: CASSLSRTAYNEQFF. The DNA of the CDR3 is TGTGCCAGCAGCTTATCCCGGACGGCTTACAATGAGCAGTTCTTC.

The CDR3 loop reads CASSLQGGTTDTQYF. CDR3 coding DNA: TGTGCCAGCAGCTTGCAAGGGGGGACCACAGATACGCAGTATTTT. V gene TRBV5-5 combines with J gene TRBJ2-3; D may be TRBD1 or TRBD2 (6 bases each). Germline V lookup: CDR1 SGHKS, CDR2 YYEKEE (reference sequence). The V gene lost 1 base and the J gene lost 2 bases, with 11 bases spanning the gap. The CDR3 runs 15 residues.

The chain links TRBV4-1 to TRBJ2-7, with D possibly being TRBD1 (6 bases). Germline V gene data show CDR1 as MGHRA and CDR2 as YSYEKL. The ends were cut back, 2 bases at V and 0 bases at J, with 17 bases in the middle. The CDR3 has 17 residues. CDR3 in amino acids: CASSQKHRLDSSYEQYF. Written as DNA, the CDR3 is TGCGCCAGCAGCCAAAAACACAGGTTGGACAGCTCCTACGAGCAGTACTTC.

CDR3 DNA sequence: TGTGCCAGCAGTTTACAGCGGAACACTGAAGCTTTCTTT. Its translation: CASSLQRNTEAFF. This chain joins TRBV27 and TRBJ1-1; D call uncertain. The ends were cut back, 2 bases at V and 1 base at J, with 5 bases in the middle. The germline gives CDR1 MNHEY, CDR2 SMNVEV (reference sequence). This CDR3 has 13 residues.

This clone was seen more than once but under ten times. One junction end disagrees with the germline gene, perhaps due to a read error. The chain combines TRBV6-1 with TRBJ1-1; D not resolved. The CDR3 is 16 amino acids. In germline, CDR1 is MNHNS, CDR2 SASEGT. Written as DNA, the CDR3 is TGTGCCATCAGTGACGGCTACTTCCGTGGGAACACTGAAGCTTTCTTT. As protein: CAISDGYFRGNTEAFF.